The 24 T cell receptor beta chains given below trace back to one sample, sequenced in a study of blood T cell repertoires in COVID-19. Here immunoSEQ multiplex PCR was the method, and the copy in TCRdb shows in-frame clones only, minus some. Of under 8,000 clones listed, approximately 92% are singletons. What was sequenced was peripheral blood. The origin of the receptors is a man at least 80 years old with active COVID-19.

The J gene is TRBJ2-6, the V gene TRBV9, with D perhaps TRBD2 (6 bases). The CDR3 has 17 residues. V was pared by 3 bases and J by 6 bases, with 19 bases between. Germline V lookup: CDR1 SGDLS, CDR2 YYNGEE. Here the CDR3 DNA reads TGTGCCAGCAGCGGCGGCGGGGAACTTGTGGCGGCCAACGTCCTGACTTTC. This gives the protein CASSGGGELVAANVLTF.

CDR3 in amino acids: CASSVGTSYIGEETQYF. CDR3 DNA sequence: TGTGCCAGCAGCGTAGGGACTAGCTACATCGGGGAAGAGACCCAGTACTTC. The chain has TRBV9 and TRBJ2-5; 8 nucleotides align to TRBD2. V lost 0 bases, J lost 3 bases, and 10 bases stayed unmatched. Germline CDR1 and CDR2: SGDLS and YYNGEE. The CDR3 is 17 residues long.

The CDR3 bases are TGTGCCAGCAGTTACCCGGGACTAGCGTCCGATGAGCAGTTCTTC. This sequence encodes CASSYPGLASDEQFF. V gene TRBV6-2 or TRBV6-3 combines with J gene TRBJ2-1; 10 nucleotides line up with TRBD2. The CDR3 is 15 residues long. Germline CDR1 is MNHEY and CDR2 is SVGEGT. V lost 2 bases and J lost 8; bases outside the gene matches: 6.

The chain uses TRBV20-1 and TRBJ2-5; D unclear. The germline CDR1 and CDR2 sequences are DFQATT and SNEGSKA (reference sequence). This CDR3 spans 11 amino acids. The DNA of the CDR3 is TGCAGCGCCTGGCAGGTGGAGACCCAGTACTTC. This gives the protein CSAWQVETQYF.

The rearrangement links TRBV7-2 to TRBJ2-7; maybe TRBD2 (5 bases). This CDR3 has 15 amino acids. Trimming took 1 base from V and 5 from J, leaving 15 bases between them. Germline loops: CDR1 SGHTA, CDR2 FQGNSA. CDR3 sequence (DNA): TGTGCCAGCAGCTTAGGTCCGGGGTCTCTGAACGAGCAGTACTTC. Translated: CASSLGPGSLNEQYF. The entire variable domain, with the rest obtained from reference TRBV7-2 and TRBJ2-7, is as follows: GAGVSQSPSNKVTEKGKDVELRCDPISGHTALYWYRQSLGQGLEFLIYFQGNSAPDKSGLPSDRFSAERTGGSVSTLTIQRTQQEDSAVYLCASSLGPGSLNEQYFGPGTRLTVT.

The V gene is TRBV3-1 (or the pseudogene TRBV3-2), the J gene TRBJ2-2; TRBD2 matches 8 bases. Germline CDR1 reads LGHDT; CDR2 reads YNNKEL (reference sequence). The CDR3 totals 16 residues. V dropped 0 bases and J dropped 4; count of bases not matched to a gene: 4. CDR3 loop: CASSQDPGGATGELFF. CDR3 nucleotide sequence: TGTGCCAGCAGCCAAGATCCGGGAGGGGCCACCGGGGAGCTGTTTTTT.

The rearrangement joins TRBV28 to TRBJ1-4, with D tentatively TRBD1 (5 bases). The CDR3 extends over 14 amino acids. The V end lost 8 bases, the J end lost 2 bases, and 12 bases lay between the germline ends. Germline CDR1 is MDHEN and CDR2 is SYDVKM. Here the CDR3 DNA reads TGTGCCAGCCACCTTGGGGGGACTAATGAAAAACTGTTTTTT. The encoded protein is CASHLGGTNEKLFF.

The V gene is TRBV7-9, the J gene TRBJ1-5, with D hard to call. The germline V and J ends were trimmed by 0 bases and 2 bases, with 5 bases remaining between them. Germline loops: CDR1 SEHNR, CDR2 FQNEAQ (reference sequence). The CDR3 sequence is 14 residues long. The CDR3 loop reads CASSLAFGNQPQHF. The CDR3 DNA follows: TGTGCCAGCAGCTTAGCGTTCGGCAATCAGCCCCAGCATTTT.

This chain connects TRBV9 to TRBJ2-3; 8 nucleotides match TRBD2. Per germline, CDR1 SGDLS and CDR2 YYNGEE. The V gene end was trimmed by 0 bases and the J gene end by 3 bases; junction bases not matched to a gene: 3. The length of the CDR3 is 15 residues. Here the CDR3 reads CASSVGTSLTDTQYF. DNA for the CDR3: TGTGCCAGCAGCGTAGGGACTAGCCTTACAGATACGCAGTATTTT.

V gene TRBV9 combines with J gene TRBJ2-7; 9 bases agree with TRBD1. The CDR3 contains 17 residues. Trimming cost V 0 bases and J 2 bases; bases outside gene matches: 9. CDR1 SGDLS and CDR2 YYNGEE come from the germline V gene. CDR3 region: CASSVELSGQGPYEQYF. CDR3 sequence (DNA): TGTGCCAGCAGCGTAGAACTATCGGGACAGGGACCCTACGAGCAGTACTTC.

CDR3 loop: CASSFRGTNTEAFF. The CDR3 coding sequence is TGTGCCAGCAGTTTCCGAGGCACGAACACTGAAGCTTTCTTT. The V gene is TRBV27, the J gene TRBJ1-1; D is ambiguous. The CDR3 sequence is 14 residues long. Trimming cost V 3 bases and J 1 base, with 9 bases left between them. The germline gives CDR1 MNHEY, CDR2 SMNVEV (reference sequence).

This clone was detected only a few times. V is TRBV28 and J is TRBJ1-6; 7 bases align to TRBD1. From germline, CDR1 is MDHEN and CDR2 SYDVKM. V shed 5 bases, J shed 7 bases, and the junction held 5 bases outside the gene matches. The CDR3 spans 14 residues. Written as DNA, the CDR3 is TGTGCCAGCAGTCAGGGGGGTGGGAATTCACCCCTCCACTTT. Residues: CASSQGGGNSPLHF. Full variable domain (outside the CDR3, taken from reference TRBV28 and TRBJ1-6): DVKVTQSSRYLVKRTGEKVFLECVQDMDHENMFWYRQDPGLGLRLIYFSYDVKMKEKGDIPEGYSVSREKKERFSLILESASTNQTSMYLCASSQGGGNSPLHFGNGTRLTVT.

The J gene is TRBJ2-5, the V gene TRBV19; the D gene is possibly TRBD2 (6 bases). The V end lost 7 bases, the J end lost 4 bases, and 13 bases lay between the germline ends. The CDR3 is made up of 13 amino acids. Germline CDR1 is LNHDA and CDR2 is SQIVND (reference sequence). The CDR3 DNA sequence: TGTGCCAGTACCCGGGGGTGGGGAGAGACCCAGTACTTC. Protein product: CASTRGWGETQYF. The full variable domain, rest sourced from reference TRBV19 and TRBJ2-5, is DGGITQSPKYLFRKEGQNVTLSCEQNLNHDAMYWYRQDPGQGLRLIYYSQIVNDFQKGDIAEGYSVSREKKESFPLTVTSAQKNPTAFYLCASTRGWGETQYFGPGTRLLVL.

The genes are TRBV4-3 and TRBJ2-1; D remains ambiguous. Germline-derived CDR1 and CDR2 are LGHNA and YSLEER. Trimming took 0 bases from V and 2 from J, leaving 14 bases between them. The CDR3 loop spans 17 amino acids. The CDR3 coding sequence is TGCGCCAGCAGCCAAGACAATGCAGGAATGGCCTACAATGAGCAGTTCTTC. The encoded protein is CASSQDNAGMAYNEQFF.

The CDR3 bases are TGTGCCAGTGGCGGCGGCTTTAATAATTCACCCCTCCACTTT. Amino acid sequence: CASGGGFNNSPLHF. This chain connects TRBV19 to TRBJ1-6, with unresolved D. The CDR3 has 14 amino acids. V lost 8 bases, J lost 5 bases, and 13 bases lay in between. Germline V gives CDR1 LNHDA, CDR2 SQIVND (reference sequence). The complete variable domain, with remaining parts taken from reference TRBV19 and TRBJ1-6, reads DGGITQSPKYLFRKEGQNVTLSCEQNLNHDAMYWYRQDPGQGLRLIYYSQIVNDFQKGDIAEGYSVSREKKESFPLTVTSAQKNPTAFYLCASGGGFNNSPLHFGNGTRLTVT.

The chain uses TRBV19 and TRBJ2-1; tentative D call: TRBD2 (6 bases). The CDR3 is made up of 16 amino acids. Per the germline V gene, CDR1 is LNHDA and CDR2 is SQIVND (reference sequence). Trimming stripped 5 bases from V and 5 bases from J, with 19 bases between. The CDR3 sequence is CASSLAGLANNNEQFF. CDR3 in DNA: TGTGCCAGTAGTCTCGCTGGGCTAGCGAACAACAATGAGCAGTTCTTC. The full variable domain, rest sourced from reference TRBV19 and TRBJ2-1, is DGGITQSPKYLFRKEGQNVTLSCEQNLNHDAMYWYRQDPGQGLRLIYYSQIVNDFQKGDIAEGYSVSREKKESFPLTVTSAQKNPTAFYLCASSLAGLANNNEQFFGPGTRLTVL.

In its sample, this clone was seen once. The chain links TRBV30 to TRBJ2-3, with 7 bases fitting TRBD2. CDR3 size: 14 residues. Losses at the gene ends were 1 base for V and 2 bases for J; bases not matched to a gene: 3. In germline, CDR1 is GTSNPN, CDR2 SVGIG (reference sequence). The CDR3 DNA follows: TGTGCCTGGAGTGCGGGAGGCTCCACAGATACGCAGTATTTT. It is translated as CAWSAGGSTDTQYF.

The chain is built from TRBV5-1 and TRBJ2-2; 8 bases line up with TRBD2. The CDR3 length is 16 residues. With 0 bases clipped from V and 1 base from J, the junction kept 2 bases outside the gene matches. The V gene's germline CDR1 is SGHRS and CDR2 YFSETQ. The CDR3 DNA reads TGCGCCAGCAGCTTGGCAGGGACTAGGAACACCGGGGAGCTGTTTTTT. It yields the protein CASSLAGTRNTGELFF.

The V call is TRBV6-1, the J call TRBJ1-1; 9 bases agree with TRBD1. The J segment lost 0 bases and the V segment lost 4 bases, leaving 6 bases of the junction unmatched. This CDR3 is 16 amino acids long. In germline, CDR1 is MNHNS, CDR2 SASEGT. CDR3 DNA: TGTGCCAGCAGTGGGGGACAGGGTGGGATGAACACTGAAGCTTTCTTT. Protein product: CASSGGQGGMNTEAFF.

The chain combines TRBV6-1 with TRBJ1-2; D unresolved. The germline V and J ends were trimmed by 2 bases and 8 bases, with 12 bases remaining between them. CDR3 length: 13 residues. Germline-derived CDR1 and CDR2 are MNHNS and SASEGT. Here the CDR3 reads CASSENSGSGYTF. CDR3 bases: TGTGCCAGCAGTGAAAACTCAGGTTCCGGCTACACCTTC.

The V call is TRBV29-1, the J call TRBJ2-1; 9 bases align to TRBD1. Germline V gene lookup returns CDR1 SQVTM and CDR2 ANQGSEA. This CDR3 region has 13 residues. V trimming: 6 bases; J trimming: 4 bases; junction bases outside the gene matches: 4. The CDR3 DNA follows: TGCAGCGTCCGACAGGGGGGTTACAATGAGCAGTTCTTC. Encoded protein: CSVRQGGYNEQFF.

This chain connects TRBV11-2 to TRBJ1-1; D is uncertain. V was pared by 4 bases and J by 0 bases, with 9 bases between. This CDR3 spans 14 amino acids. Looked up from germline, CDR1 is SGHAT and CDR2 is FQNNGV. The CDR3 region has the DNA TGTGCCAGCAGCTACCTCCCAGTGAACACTGAAGCTTTCTTT. Translation gives CASSYLPVNTEAFF.

This clone was seen a handful of times. The chain joins TRBV9 to TRBJ2-2, with 13 positions matching TRBD2. Germline CDR1 reads SGDLS; CDR2 reads YYNGEE. V lost 4 bases to trimming and J lost 7 bases; unmatched junction nucleotides: 4. This CDR3 comprises 15 residues. The CDR3 is CASSLRLAGGGELFF. CDR3 DNA: TGTGCCAGCAGCCTTCGACTAGCGGGAGGCGGGGAGCTGTTTTTT.

The chain is built from TRBV5-6 and TRBJ1-1; the D is unclear. V was pared by 4 bases and J by 6 bases, with 13 bases between. CDR3 length: 13 residues. Germline CDR1 and CDR2: SGHDT and YYEEEE. The CDR3 is CASSRAVRAEAFF. The CDR3, as DNA: TGTGCCAGCAGCCGTGCGGTCCGCGCTGAAGCTTTCTTT. Full variable domain (remainder filled in from reference TRBV5-6 and TRBJ1-1): DAGVTQSPTHLIKTRGQQVTLRCSPKSGHDTVSWYQQALGQGPQFIFQYYEEEERQRGNFPDRFSGHQFPNYSSELNVNALLLGDSALYLCASSRAVRAEAFFGQGTRLTVV.